Given below is one T cell receptor beta chain in context. What it recognizes is unknown. The sample comes from a study of human T cells and chemical hapten exposure. Study-wide background: An area of 2 cm by less than 2.5 cm on upper inner arm skin received 2% DPC for sensitization. Enrolled patients were predominantly female and had alopecia areata, totalis or universalis.

General study findings and limits: Once DPC sensitization occurred, TCRs above 1 in 1000 frequency showed no change.

Sample time point: patch test 3, about 24 weeks after DPC sensitization. Treatment described: therapeutic diphenylcyclopropenone sensitization with weekly scalp DPC. Unfractionated whole blood was the source from which total RNA was extracted. A single record per CDR3 protein comes from TCRdb applying MiXCR to the RACE reads. This sample has under 200,000 distinct CDR3 sequences, with around a quarter found just once. Trimming removed 1 base from V and 0 bases from J, with 13 bases in between. Germline V CDR1 and CDR2: LGHNA, YSLEER. CDR3 length: 18 residues. This TCR came from a woman between 18 and 29 years old with alopecia areata. Some clones in this sample may be carry-over from other donors' samples. V gene TRBV4-3 combines with J gene TRBJ1-6; D possibly corresponds to TRBD1 (6 bases). The sample in question was whole blood, obtained in connection with sensitization to the hapten diphenylcyclopropenone (DPC). For the CDR3, the DNA is TGCGCCAGCAGCCAAGGACCGGGACAAAGCTCCTATAATTCACCCCTCCACTTT. Its protein is CASSQGPGQSSYNSPLHF.